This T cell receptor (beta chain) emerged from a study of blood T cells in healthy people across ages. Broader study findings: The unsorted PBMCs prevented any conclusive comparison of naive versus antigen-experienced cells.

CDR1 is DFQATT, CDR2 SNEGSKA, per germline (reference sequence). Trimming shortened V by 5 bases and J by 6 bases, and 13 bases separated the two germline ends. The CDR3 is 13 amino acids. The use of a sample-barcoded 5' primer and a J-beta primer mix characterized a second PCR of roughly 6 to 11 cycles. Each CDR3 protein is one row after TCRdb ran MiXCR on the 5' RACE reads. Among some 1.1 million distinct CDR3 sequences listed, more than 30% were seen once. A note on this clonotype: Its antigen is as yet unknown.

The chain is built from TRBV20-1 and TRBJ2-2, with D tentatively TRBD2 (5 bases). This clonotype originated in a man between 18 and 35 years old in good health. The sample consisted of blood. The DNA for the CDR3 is TGCAGTGCTCTCCCCGGGGTGGCCGGGGAGCTGTTTTTT. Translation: CSALPGVAGELFF.